The 10 T cell receptor beta chains listed next were all sequenced from one sample in a study of blood T cell repertoires in COVID-19. Profiling relied on immunoSEQ multiplex PCR, and the TCRdb table lists in-frame clones only, not all of them. This table has 150,000 to 200,000 clones, roughly 83% appearing once. The sample was peripheral blood. These receptors were taken from a human donor in a cohort sampled during active COVID-19.

The CDR3 nucleotides read TGTGCCAGTAGTATCATGGGGACTAACACTGAAGCTTTCTTT. Its translation is CASSIMGTNTEAFF. The gene calls are TRBV19 and TRBJ1-1, with D possibly being TRBD1 (5 bases). This CDR3 is built from 14 residues. The germline V and J ends were trimmed by 3 bases and 2 bases, with 10 bases remaining between them. From germline, CDR1 is LNHDA and CDR2 SQIVND (reference sequence).

The CDR3 is CASSPKTGNVAYNSPLHF. The CDR3 DNA follows: TGTGCCAGCAGCCCTAAGACAGGGAACGTCGCCTATAATTCACCCCTCCACTTT. The V and J genes are TRBV3-1 (or the pseudogene TRBV3-2) and TRBJ1-6, with 7 bases lining up with TRBD1. The trim removed 4 bases at V and 2 bases at J, leaving 11 bases unmatched. This CDR3 is built from 18 residues. Germline CDR1 and CDR2: LGHDT and YNNKEL (reference sequence).

This rearrangement joins TRBV5-4 to TRBJ2-7; 7 nucleotides agree with TRBD1. This CDR3 has 14 amino acids. V dropped 5 bases and J dropped 3; count of bases not matched to a gene: 8. Germline CDR1 and CDR2: SGHNT and YYREEE (reference sequence). Here the CDR3 reads CASSLNRGIYEQYF. The CDR3, as DNA: TGTGCCAGCAGTTTGAACAGGGGTATCTACGAGCAGTACTTC.

This rearrangement joins TRBV9 to TRBJ2-7; D is ambiguous. There are 15 residues in the CDR3. Germline V lookup: CDR1 SGDLS, CDR2 YYNGEE. Trimming took 2 bases from V and 4 from J, leaving 16 bases between them. The chain's CDR3 is CASSVSHVGGYEQYF. The CDR3 DNA follows: TGTGCCAGCAGCGTGAGTCATGTAGGCGGTTACGAGCAGTACTTC.

The V call is TRBV4-2, the J call TRBJ2-7; 8 bases align to TRBD2. The CDR3 consists of 15 residues. J lost 7 bases, V lost 0 bases, and 8 bases had no gene match. Germline V gene lookup returns CDR1 LGHNA and CDR2 YNFKEQ. CDR3 bases: TGTGCCAGCAGCCAAGATACAAGCGGGGGACGGGAGCAGTACTTC. This sequence encodes CASSQDTSGGREQYF.

This clone turned up a few times. V is TRBV7-2 and J is TRBJ1-1, with 9 bases fitting TRBD1. Germline CDR1 SGHTA, CDR2 FQGNSA. The ends lost 5 bases at V and 1 base at J; junction bases unmatched: 8. The CDR3 consists of 16 residues. The chain's CDR3 is CASSAYPDRGNTEAFF. CDR3 nucleotide sequence: TGTGCCAGCAGCGCGTACCCGGACAGGGGGAACACTGAAGCTTTCTTT. Variable domain in full (rest from reference TRBV7-2 and TRBJ1-1): GAGVSQSPSNKVTEKGKDVELRCDPISGHTALYWYRQSLGQGLEFLIYFQGNSAPDKSGLPSDRFSAERTGGSVSTLTIQRTQQEDSAVYLCASSAYPDRGNTEAFFGQGTRLTVV.

The chain employs TRBV4-3 and TRBJ1-4; tentatively, D is TRBD1 (5 bases). V lost 0 bases and J lost 10, with 15 bases in between. The CDR3 spans 15 residues. In germline, CDR1 is LGHNA, CDR2 YSLEER. CDR3 coding DNA: TGCGCCAGCAGCCAAGAGTCGTACGGGGGGGTAAAACTGTTTTTT. Its translation: CASSQESYGGVKLFF.

This clone was seen only once. The chain recombines TRBV19 with TRBJ2-7; TRBD1 aligns across 9 bases. Germline V gene data show CDR1 as LNHDA and CDR2 as SQIVND (reference sequence). This CDR3 is built from 15 residues. The V gene end was trimmed by 3 bases and the J gene end by 6 bases; junction bases not matched to a gene: 9. CDR3 bases: TGTGCCAGTAGTATGGTCTTGGGACAGGGTCCCGAGCAGTACTTC. Amino acid sequence: CASSMVLGQGPEQYF.

This chain connects TRBV18 to TRBJ2-3; D possibly corresponds to TRBD2 (7 bases). The CDR3 consists of 16 residues. Germline V CDR1 and CDR2: KGHSH, LQKENI. Deletions cut 2 bases from V and 3 bases from J, with 15 bases between. The CDR3 is CASSPGGRGSTDTQYF. The CDR3 DNA sequence: TGTGCCAGCTCACCAGGGGGGAGGGGGTCGACAGATACGCAGTATTTT. Supplemented by reference TRBV18 and TRBJ2-3, the full variable domain reads NAGVMQNPRHLVRRRGQEARLRCSPMKGHSHVYWYRQLPEEGLKFMVYLQKENIIDESGMPKERFSAEFPKEGPSILRIQQVVRGDSAAYFCASSPGGRGSTDTQYFGPGTRLTVL.

V usage is TRBV5-1 and J usage is TRBJ2-5, with 9 bases lining up with TRBD1. Germline values: CDR1 SGHRS, CDR2 YFSETQ. V dropped 4 bases and J dropped 5; count of bases not matched to a gene: 3. The CDR3 covers 13 residues. CDR3 nucleotide sequence: TGCGCCAGCAGCACCGGACAGGGGGAGACCCAGTACTTC. Protein product: CASSTGQGETQYF.